One sample yielded the 20 T cell receptor beta chains listed below, sequenced in a study of blood T cell repertoires in COVID-19. Only in-frame clones appear in the TCRdb table, and some are missing; sequencing was by immunoSEQ multiplex PCR. The profile shows roughly 150,000 clones, around 80% of them singletons. Sequencing used peripheral blood. All receptors derive from a man aged 55 to 69 with acute or convalescent COVID-19.

This clone was seen a few times. V gene TRBV27 combines with J gene TRBJ1-6, with D perhaps matching TRBD1 (5 bases). Germline CDR1 reads MNHEY; CDR2 reads SMNVEV (reference sequence). Trimming left V 3 bases short and J 8 bases short, with 11 bases between. CDR3 size: 14 residues. In DNA form, the CDR3 reads TGTGCCAGCAGTTTTAATGGGGCCTATTCACCCCTCCACTTT. Its protein is CASSFNGAYSPLHF.

This clone has just a few counts. V usage is TRBV5-4 and J usage is TRBJ2-5; 8 bases line up with TRBD2. Germline trimming cut 4 bases from V and 5 bases from J; bases unmatched to any gene: 10. Germline V CDR1 and CDR2: SGHNT, YYREEE (reference sequence). This CDR3 spans 15 amino acids. The CDR3 here is CASSITSGRGETQYF. CDR3 coding DNA: TGTGCCAGCAGCATTACTAGCGGCCGGGGGGAGACCCAGTACTTC.

The chain is built from TRBV19 and TRBJ1-1; D call uncertain. V was cut by 1 base and J by 4 bases, with 10 bases left in between. The CDR3 sequence is 14 residues long. CDR1 and CDR2 (germline): LNHDA, SQIVND (reference sequence). Here the CDR3 reads CASSIGGGVTEAFF. The CDR3 bases are TGTGCCAGTAGTATAGGAGGCGGGGTCACTGAAGCTTTCTTT.

The chain is built from TRBV11-1 and TRBJ2-7; possibly TRBD2 for D (5 bases). The CDR3 covers 15 residues. The V gene's germline CDR1 is SGHAT and CDR2 FQDESV (reference sequence). Trimming left V 5 bases short and J 0 bases short, with 14 bases between. CDR3 in DNA: TGTGCCAGCAGCCTTACGATGGGGAGCTCCTACGAGCAGTACTTC. Translation: CASSLTMGSSYEQYF.

V gene TRBV6-2 or TRBV6-3 combines with J gene TRBJ2-7; 10 bases fit TRBD2. Germline values: CDR1 MNHEY, CDR2 SVGEGT. The CDR3 covers 14 residues. J lost 2 bases, V lost 5 bases, and 3 bases had no gene match. The CDR3 here is CASSNLAGAYEQYF. For the CDR3, the DNA is TGTGCCAGCAGTAACCTAGCGGGAGCCTACGAGCAGTACTTC.

With respect to this clone: The junction and the germline gene differ at one end; a read error may be behind it. This chain uses TRBV5-4 with TRBJ2-7; 7 nucleotides align to TRBD2. The germline V gene encodes CDR1 SGHNT and CDR2 YYREEE (reference sequence). This CDR3 has 17 amino acids. DNA for the CDR3: TGTGCCCGCAGCGCTGGGGGAGGGGCGGGGGTATCCTACGAGCAGTACTTC. Translated, it gives CARSAGGGAGVSYEQYF.

The chain recombines TRBV9 with TRBJ1-1, with 9 bases matching TRBD1. Germline CDR1 reads SGDLS; CDR2 reads YYNGEE. This CDR3 has 14 residues. V was pared by 4 bases and J by 1 base, with 2 bases of the junction left unmatched. The CDR3 coding sequence is TGTGCCAGCAGCAGGGGACAGGGGAACACTGAAGCTTTCTTT. It translates to CASSRGQGNTEAFF.

The chain recombines TRBV7-2 with TRBJ1-5, with 11 bases fitting TRBD1. The germline V gene encodes CDR1 SGHTA and CDR2 FQGNSA. The CDR3 spans 17 residues. J lost 3 bases, V lost 5 bases, and 9 bases had no gene match. CDR3 region: CASSTDRGPGTNQPQHF. CDR3 in DNA: TGTGCCAGCAGCACGGACAGGGGGCCTGGTACCAATCAGCCCCAGCATTTT.

The chain carries TRBV28 and TRBJ1-5; D not resolved. Germline loops: CDR1 MDHEN, CDR2 SYDVKM. The ends were cut back, 6 bases at V and 3 bases at J, with 6 bases in the middle. CDR3 size: 12 residues. The CDR3 loop is CASRQLNQPQHF. As DNA, the CDR3 is TGTGCCAGCAGACAGCTCAATCAGCCCCAGCATTTT.

This chain joins TRBV7-2 and TRBJ2-4; maybe TRBD2 (6 bases). Trimming took off 0 bases at V and 3 bases at J, with 12 bases between the two ends. In germline, CDR1 is SGHTA, CDR2 FQGNSA. CDR3 length: 16 amino acids. The DNA of the CDR3 is TGTGCCAGCAGCTTAGCACGGGGGATAGGCAAAAACATTCAGTACTTC. It codes for CASSLARGIGKNIQYF. Full variable domain (outside the CDR3, taken from reference TRBV7-2 and TRBJ2-4): GAGVSQSPSNKVTEKGKDVELRCDPISGHTALYWYRQSLGQGLEFLIYFQGNSAPDKSGLPSDRFSAERTGGSVSTLTIQRTQQEDSAVYLCASSLARGIGKNIQYFGAGTRLSVL.

This chain links TRBV19 with TRBJ2-3; 7 bases agree with TRBD2. Looked up from germline, CDR1 is LNHDA and CDR2 is SQIVND (reference sequence). CDR3 size: 16 residues. Trimming at V came to 7 bases and at J to 6 bases, leaving 16 bases not matched to a gene. The CDR3 nucleotides are TGTGCCAGTAACAACTCCCCCTTGGCGGGAGTGGATACGCAGTATTTT. It codes for CASNNSPLAGVDTQYF.

The chain recombines TRBV6-5 with TRBJ2-2; 7 bases align to TRBD1. CDR3 length equals 13 residues. CDR1 is MNHEY and CDR2 is SVGAGI in the germline V gene. The ends lost 5 bases at V and 6 bases at J; junction bases unmatched: 3. CDR3 region: CASSTTGAGELFF. For the CDR3, the DNA is TGTGCCAGCAGTACTACAGGGGCCGGGGAGCTGTTTTTT.

This clone showed up just once. This chain connects TRBV5-4 to TRBJ2-5, with D possibly being TRBD1 (5 bases). The CDR3 runs to 14 residues. The germline V gene encodes CDR1 SGHNT and CDR2 YYREEE (reference sequence). Trimming left V 1 base short and J 5 bases short, with 12 bases between. The CDR3 spells CASSLKGARETQYF. As DNA, the CDR3 is TGTGCCAGCAGCTTGAAAGGGGCTCGGGAGACCCAGTACTTC.

This sequence joins TRBV10-3 and TRBJ1-3; D remains ambiguous. With 8 bases removed from V and 0 bases from J, the gap between germline ends came to 14 bases. The CDR3 is 15 residues long. Looked up from germline, CDR1 is ENHRY and CDR2 is SYGVKD. CDR3 nucleotides: TGTGCCATCCCCTTCGACACGTACTCTGGAAACACCATATATTTT. This translates into CAIPFDTYSGNTIYF.

This rearrangement joins TRBV4-2 to TRBJ1-2, with TRBD1 matching over 8 bases. V gave up 4 bases and J gave up 3 bases; unmatched junction bases: 10. Germline CDR1 and CDR2: LGHNA and YNFKEQ. This CDR3 has 16 residues. Written as DNA, the CDR3 is TGTGCCAGCAGCCGAGCGACAGGGGATTGGGACTATGGCTACACCTTC. Protein product: CASSRATGDWDYGYTF.

The chain couples TRBV5-6 to TRBJ2-3; no clear D gene. Trimming shortened V by 2 bases and J by 0 bases, and 4 bases separated the two germline ends. The CDR3 covers 13 residues. Looked up from germline, CDR1 is SGHDT and CDR2 is YYEEEE. The CDR3 DNA sequence: TGTGCCAGCAGCTTTAGAAGCACAGATACGCAGTATTTT. It translates to CASSFRSTDTQYF.

This clone was counted between two and nine times. The chain is built from TRBV23-1 and TRBJ1-4, with 8 positions matching TRBD1. Being an ORF, TRBV23-1 has a function that is uncertain. Trimming at V came to 6 bases and at J to 3 bases, leaving 15 bases not matched to a gene. This CDR3 is 18 amino acids long. The CDR3 protein is CASRTLTGGNEANEKLFF. The CDR3, as DNA: TGCGCCAGCAGGACACTTACAGGGGGGAACGAAGCTAATGAAAAACTGTTTTTT.

V is TRBV9 and J is TRBJ1-2, with 7 bases that match TRBD1. Germline V gene sequence: CDR1 SGDLS, CDR2 YYNGEE. The CDR3 runs to 15 residues. The J segment lost 4 bases and the V segment lost 0 bases, leaving 6 bases of the junction unmatched. CDR3 region: CASSVGGTAVYGYTF. In DNA form, the CDR3 reads TGTGCCAGCAGCGTAGGGGGGACAGCAGTCTATGGCTACACCTTC.

This chain uses TRBV7-2 with TRBJ1-5; maybe TRBD1 (6 bases). V gave up 5 bases and J gave up 7 bases, with 12 bases separating them. The CDR3 loop spans 13 amino acids. CDR1 and CDR2 from the germline V gene are SGHTA and FQGNSA. CDR3 in amino acids: CASSPGQLQPQHF. DNA for the CDR3: TGTGCCAGCAGCCCCGGACAGCTGCAGCCCCAGCATTTT.

J is TRBJ2-3 and V is TRBV9; weak D call: TRBD2 (7 bases). Trimming took off 4 bases at V and 9 bases at J, with 15 bases between the two ends. The germline V gene encodes CDR1 SGDLS and CDR2 YYNGEE. The CDR3 runs to 13 residues. CDR3 in DNA: TGTGCCAGCAGCCCCAGGGGAGCGGGAACGCAGTATTTT. The encoded protein is CASSPRGAGTQYF.